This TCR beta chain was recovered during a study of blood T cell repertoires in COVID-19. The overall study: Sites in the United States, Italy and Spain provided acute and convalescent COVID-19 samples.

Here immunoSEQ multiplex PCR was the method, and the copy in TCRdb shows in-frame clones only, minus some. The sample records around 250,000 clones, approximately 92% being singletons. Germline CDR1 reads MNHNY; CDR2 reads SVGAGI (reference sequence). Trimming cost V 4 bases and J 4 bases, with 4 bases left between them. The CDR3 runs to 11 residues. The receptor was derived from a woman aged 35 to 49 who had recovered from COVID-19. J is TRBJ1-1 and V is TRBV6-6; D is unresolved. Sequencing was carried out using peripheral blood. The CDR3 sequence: CASSFGTEAFF. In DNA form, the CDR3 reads TGTGCCAGCAGTTTCGGCACTGAAGCTTTCTTT.